A single sample gave rise to the 31 T cell receptor beta chains below, sequenced in a study of blood T cell repertoires in COVID-19. TCRdb keeps only in-frame clones here, not all; method: immunoSEQ multiplex PCR. The sample consists of 150,000 to 200,000 clones, approximately 86% of them appearing once. Sequenced input: peripheral blood. The receptors were sampled from a man in his fifties or sixties with active or convalescent COVID-19.

The chain is built from TRBV7-2 and TRBJ1-2, with D perhaps TRBD1 (5 bases). Per the germline V gene, CDR1 is SGHTA and CDR2 is FQGNSA. Trimming took 1 base from V and 2 from J, leaving 5 bases between them. The CDR3 sequence is 13 residues long. The CDR3 nucleotides read TGTGCCAGCAGCTTAGGACAGAACTATGGCTACACCTTC. It translates to CASSLGQNYGYTF.

The chain carries TRBV7-2 and TRBJ1-2, with TRBD1 matching over 11 bases. Trimming at V came to 5 bases and at J to 7 bases, leaving 12 bases not matched to a gene. The germline CDR1 and CDR2 sequences are SGHTA and FQGNSA. The CDR3 length is 16 residues. The CDR3 DNA reads as TGTGCCAGCAGCCCCCAAGGACAGGGGGCGCGGGCTGGCTACACCTTC. This gives the protein CASSPQGQGARAGYTF.

This chain joins TRBV15 and TRBJ1-1; 8 positions match TRBD1. This CDR3 is 16 amino acids long. Germline V gene sequence: CDR1 LNHNV, CDR2 YYDKDF (reference sequence). After removal of 1 base from V and 4 bases from J, the junction contained 8 bases not matched to a gene. The CDR3: CATSRGASTGVTEAFF. Written as DNA, the CDR3 is TGTGCCACCAGCAGAGGAGCCTCGACAGGGGTCACTGAAGCTTTCTTT.

The chain carries TRBV19 and TRBJ2-1; tentatively, D is TRBD1 (6 bases). Germline CDR1 and CDR2: LNHDA and SQIVND (reference sequence). This CDR3 is 16 amino acids long. The V end was cut by 1 base, the J end by 3 bases, with 13 bases between. The CDR3 nucleotides read TGTGCCAGTAGTATAGTTGTCTGGACAGACTACAATGAGCAGTTCTTC. It yields the protein CASSIVVWTDYNEQFF. Full variable domain (remainder filled in from reference TRBV19 and TRBJ2-1): DGGITQSPKYLFRKEGQNVTLSCEQNLNHDAMYWYRQDPGQGLRLIYYSQIVNDFQKGDIAEGYSVSREKKESFPLTVTSAQKNPTAFYLCASSIVVWTDYNEQFFGPGTRLTVL.

This chain uses TRBV10-1 with TRBJ2-2; a weak D match, TRBD1 (6 bases). The V end was cut by 6 bases, the J end by 4 bases, with 12 bases between. The CDR3 is made up of 14 amino acids. Germline assignment: CDR1 WNHNN and CDR2 SYGVQD (reference sequence). CDR3 bases: TGCGCCAGCAGGTCGGGACAACGCACCGGGGAGCTGTTTTTT. It translates to CASRSGQRTGELFF.

The chain employs TRBV3-1 (or the pseudogene TRBV3-2) and TRBJ2-2, with 7 positions matching TRBD2. Germline loops: CDR1 LGHDT, CDR2 YNNKEL (reference sequence). CDR3 size: 16 residues. J was trimmed by 5 bases and V by 4 bases; bases with no gene match: 10. The DNA of the CDR3 is TGTGCCAGCAGCCTCGATTTGGCGGGGGTTACCGGGGAGCTGTTTTTT. Protein sequence: CASSLDLAGVTGELFF.

This chain links TRBV15 with TRBJ1-2; 8 positions match TRBD1. Germline CDR1 reads LNHNV; CDR2 reads YYDKDF (reference sequence). J was trimmed by 4 bases and V by 4 bases; bases with no gene match: 5. The CDR3 is 14 residues long. CDR3 loop: CATSKDREFYGYTF. The DNA of the CDR3 is TGTGCCACCAGCAAGGACAGGGAATTCTATGGCTACACCTTC.

The chain links TRBV2 to TRBJ2-5; 10 bases are a match to TRBD2. Germline lookup yields CDR1 SNHLY and CDR2 FYNNEI. Trimming cost V 8 bases and J 5 bases; bases outside gene matches: 8. This CDR3 contains 14 residues. CDR3 sequence (DNA): TGTGCCAGCTGGGGAGCGGGAGGGTTGGAGACCCAGTACTTC. Translated: CASWGAGGLETQYF.

This chain uses TRBV5-1 with TRBJ1-4, with D possibly being TRBD1 (6 bases). Per germline, CDR1 SGHRS and CDR2 YFSETQ. Trimming cost V 4 bases and J 3 bases, with 19 bases left between them. There are 17 residues in the CDR3. The chain's CDR3 is CASSKGGLSLANEKLFF. CDR3 nucleotides: TGCGCCAGCAGCAAGGGGGGGCTAAGTTTAGCTAATGAAAAACTGTTTTTT.

This chain links TRBV18 with TRBJ2-7; 7 bases are a match to TRBD1. This CDR3 spans 16 amino acids. The trim removed 3 bases at V and 9 bases at J, leaving 17 bases unmatched. The germline gives CDR1 KGHSH, CDR2 LQKENI. The chain's CDR3 is CASSPNDRELLRGQYF. Here the CDR3 DNA reads TGTGCCAGCTCACCGAATGACAGGGAGCTATTACGAGGGCAGTACTTC.

The J gene is TRBJ2-1, the V gene TRBV7-3; 9 bases match TRBD1. Trimming removed 2 bases from V and 10 bases from J; junction bases left unmatched: 9. Germline V gene lookup returns CDR1 SGHTA and CDR2 FQGTGA. CDR3 length: 15 residues. The CDR3 spells CASSLYVRQGDEQFF. As DNA, the CDR3 is TGTGCCAGCAGCTTATATGTGCGACAGGGGGACGAGCAGTTCTTC.

The gene calls are TRBV7-9 and TRBJ2-3; a possible D gene is TRBD2 (5 bases). Germline V gene sequence: CDR1 SEHNR, CDR2 FQNEAQ (reference sequence). CDR3 length: 16 residues. Trimming cost V 4 bases and J 4 bases, with 18 bases left between them. The CDR3 DNA sequence: TGTGCCAGCAGCTACCTTCTTAGGGAGCACGCAGATACGCAGTATTTT. Translation: CASSYLLREHADTQYF.

The genes are TRBV2 and TRBJ1-1, with TRBD1 identical over 7 bases. CDR1 SNHLY and CDR2 FYNNEI come from the germline V gene. This CDR3 has 13 residues. The ends lost 6 bases at V and 4 bases at J; junction bases unmatched: 5. The CDR3 region has the DNA TGTGCCAGCAGCCGGGACAGATTCACTGAAGCTTTCTTT. Translated: CASSRDRFTEAFF. The full variable domain, completed using reference TRBV2 and TRBJ1-1, is EPEVTQTPSHQVTQMGQEVILRCVPISNHLYFYWYRQILGQKVEFLVSFYNNEISEKSEIFDDQFSVERPDGSNFTLKIRSTKLEDSAMYFCASSRDRFTEAFFGQGTRLTVV.

This clone was counted between two and nine times. The chain is built from TRBV12-3 or TRBV12-4 and TRBJ1-2; D remains unclear. Trimming left V 7 bases short and J 6 bases short, with 12 bases between. The CDR3 length is 12 residues. CDR3 amino acids: CASTRAVDGYTF. Here the CDR3 DNA reads TGTGCCAGCACTAGAGCGGTGGATGGCTACACCTTC.

The chain uses TRBV25-1 and TRBJ1-1; the D is unclear. The CDR3 length is 12 residues. The germline V gene encodes CDR1 MGHDK and CDR2 SYGVNS. The ends were cut back, 3 bases at V and 6 bases at J, with 8 bases in the middle. In DNA form, the CDR3 reads TGTGCCAGCAGTGACACATCGCCTGAAGCTTTCTTT. Encoded protein: CASSDTSPEAFF.

This rearrangement joins TRBV19 to TRBJ1-5; 9 bases match TRBD1. V shed 11 bases and J 0 bases; nucleotides not matched to a gene: 14. The CDR3 length is 17 residues. Germline CDR1 LNHDA, CDR2 SQIVND (reference sequence). The CDR3 nucleotides read TGTGCCCGTCTGGGGGACAGGGCCCGCTATAGCAATCAGCCCCAGCATTTT. Protein sequence: CARLGDRARYSNQPQHF.

The genes are TRBV7-2 and TRBJ2-1; 9 bases are a match to TRBD2. This CDR3 region has 18 residues. CDR1 is SGHTA, CDR2 FQGNSA, per germline. V shed 5 bases, J shed 5 bases, and the junction held 16 bases outside the gene matches. The CDR3 nucleotides are TGTGCCAGCAGCCAAGAACCACGTGGCGGGAGGGGACACAATGAGCAGTTCTTC. Translated: CASSQEPRGGRGHNEQFF.

The rearrangement links TRBV4-1 to TRBJ1-5; weak D call: TRBD1 (5 bases). The CDR3 covers 17 residues. Germline V gives CDR1 MGHRA, CDR2 YSYEKL. The V end lost 1 base, the J end lost 2 bases, and 15 bases lay between the germline ends. The CDR3 DNA is TGCGCCAGCAGCCAAGCAATAAGGGACTCGGGCAATCAGCCCCAGCATTTT. Residues: CASSQAIRDSGNQPQHF.

The chain has TRBV30 and TRBJ1-6, with D perhaps TRBD1 (6 bases). V was shortened by 3 bases and J by 5 bases, with 14 bases between the two germline ends. The CDR3 is 15 residues long. Germline V gives CDR1 GTSNPN, CDR2 SVGIG (reference sequence). CDR3 in DNA: TGTGCCTGGAGCAGGGGATCAACTGATAATTCACCCCTCCACTTT. This sequence encodes CAWSRGSTDNSPLHF.

The chain is built from TRBV28 and TRBJ1-1; TRBD1 aligns across 8 bases. With V trimmed by 6 bases and J by 1 base, 16 bases remained unmatched. The germline gives CDR1 MDHEN, CDR2 SYDVKM. This CDR3 contains 18 residues. The CDR3 nucleotides read TGTGCCAGCAGATCTACCCCTCCTACCGGGACAGGGAACACTGAAGCTTTCTTT. Its translation: CASRSTPPTGTGNTEAFF.

The gene calls are TRBV5-1 and TRBJ1-5; 7 bases agree with TRBD1. From germline, CDR1 is SGHRS and CDR2 YFSETQ. The CDR3 spans 14 residues. V gave up 1 base and J gave up 5 bases; unmatched junction bases: 3. The CDR3 loop reads CASSLNRGDQPQHF. As DNA, the CDR3 is TGCGCCAGCAGCTTGAACAGGGGTGATCAGCCCCAGCATTTT. The full variable domain, in which reference TRBV5-1 and TRBJ1-5 provide the parts outside the CDR3, is KAGVTQTPRYLIKTRGQQVTLSCSPISGHRSVSWYQQTPGQGLQFLFEYFSETQRNKGNFPGRFSGRQFSNSRSEMNVSTLELGDSALYLCASSLNRGDQPQHFGDGTRLSIL.

This clone appeared a few times. The chain joins TRBV7-2 to TRBJ2-1, with TRBD2 matching over 9 bases. Germline V lookup: CDR1 SGHTA, CDR2 FQGNSA. The CDR3 runs 18 residues. Germline trimming cut 1 base from V and 4 bases from J; bases unmatched to any gene: 11. DNA of the CDR3: TGTGCCAGCAGCTTAGAGGGAGCTAGCGGGAATCCATACAATGAGCAGTTCTTC. Its protein is CASSLEGASGNPYNEQFF.

V gene TRBV5-1 combines with J gene TRBJ2-7; 9 positions agree with TRBD1. The CDR3 covers 13 residues. Germline CDR1 SGHRS, CDR2 YFSETQ. Trimming cost V 6 bases and J 3 bases; bases outside gene matches: 4. The CDR3 DNA is TGCGCCAGCACCCAGGACAGGGGCTACGAGCAGTACTTC. Translated, it gives CASTQDRGYEQYF.

The V gene is TRBV15, the J gene TRBJ1-1; a weak D match, TRBD1 (6 bases). The CDR3 covers 13 residues. Germline lookup yields CDR1 LNHNV and CDR2 YYDKDF (reference sequence). The V end lost 5 bases, the J end lost 1 base, and 8 bases lay between the germline ends. The CDR3 sequence is CATSLTGNTEAFF. In DNA form, the CDR3 reads TGTGCCACCAGCCTGACAGGGAACACTGAAGCTTTCTTT.

The chain combines TRBV7-3 with TRBJ2-7, with D tentatively TRBD1 (6 bases). Germline-derived CDR1 and CDR2 are SGHTA and FQGTGA. Trimming cost V 3 bases and J 3 bases, with 9 bases left between them. This CDR3 comprises 13 residues. CDR3 region: CASSLADSYEQYF. CDR3 in DNA: TGTGCCAGCAGCTTGGCGGACAGCTACGAGCAGTACTTC.

This chain joins TRBV7-2 and TRBJ1-1, with 8 positions matching TRBD1. Germline V lookup: CDR1 SGHTA, CDR2 FQGNSA. The length of the CDR3 is 15 residues. Trimming took 2 bases from V and 1 from J; bases not matched to a gene: 3. CDR3 protein: CASSLTGGTNTEAFF. As DNA, the CDR3 is TGTGCCAGCAGCTTAACAGGGGGAACGAACACTGAAGCTTTCTTT. Together with reference TRBV7-2 and TRBJ1-1, the CDR3 gives the full variable domain: GAGVSQSPSNKVTEKGKDVELRCDPISGHTALYWYRQSLGQGLEFLIYFQGNSAPDKSGLPSDRFSAERTGGSVSTLTIQRTQQEDSAVYLCASSLTGGTNTEAFFGQGTRLTVV.

The chain is built from TRBV3-1 (or the pseudogene TRBV3-2) and TRBJ1-5; 8 positions agree with TRBD1. The CDR3 is 15 amino acids. With V trimmed by 4 bases and J by 3 bases, 5 bases remained unmatched. CDR1 and CDR2 (germline): LGHDT, YNNKEL (reference sequence). This CDR3 reads CASSPSTGANQPQHF. For the CDR3, the DNA is TGTGCCAGCAGCCCTTCGACAGGGGCCAATCAGCCCCAGCATTTT.

This chain uses TRBV6-5 with TRBJ2-3; 7 positions match TRBD1. CDR3 length equals 16 residues. Per germline, CDR1 MNHEY and CDR2 SVGAGI. J gave up 0 bases and V 0 bases, and 3 bases lay outside the gene matches. The CDR3 coding sequence is TGTGCCAGCAGTTACTCGAGGGGGCTTAGCACAGATACGCAGTATTTT. Translated, it gives CASSYSRGLSTDTQYF.

The chain combines TRBV27 with TRBJ1-4, with 8 bases lining up with TRBD1. Germline assignment: CDR1 MNHEY and CDR2 SMNVEV (reference sequence). This CDR3 is built from 15 residues. Germline trimming cut 7 bases from V and 10 bases from J; bases unmatched to any gene: 14. The CDR3 protein is CASKLGTGGIGKLFF. CDR3 sequence (DNA): TGTGCCAGCAAATTAGGTACAGGGGGGATCGGAAAACTGTTTTTT.

This sequence joins TRBV7-9 and TRBJ2-3, with 9 bases that match TRBD1. Germline V gives CDR1 SEHNR, CDR2 FQNEAQ (reference sequence). This CDR3 has 16 residues. Losses at the gene ends were 5 bases for V and 5 bases for J; bases not matched to a gene: 11. The CDR3 sequence: CASSPLGTGYKDTQYF. The CDR3 DNA sequence: TGTGCCAGCAGCCCCCTAGGGACAGGGTATAAAGATACGCAGTATTTT. The whole variable domain, filled in from reference TRBV7-9 and TRBJ2-3, reads DTGVSQNPRHKITKRGQNVTFRCDPISEHNRLYWYRQTLGQGPEFLTYFQNEAQLEKSRLLSDRFSAERPKGSFSTLEIQRTEQGDSAMYLCASSPLGTGYKDTQYFGPGTRLTVL.

The chain is built from TRBV28 and TRBJ2-3, with 10 bases lining up with TRBD1. V lost 3 bases, J lost 5 bases, and 8 bases stayed unmatched. The length of the CDR3 is 16 residues. CDR1 is MDHEN, CDR2 SYDVKM, per germline. The CDR3 sequence is CASSFVGTGVGDTQYF. The CDR3 DNA sequence: TGTGCCAGCAGTTTCGTTGGGACAGGGGTTGGAGATACGCAGTATTTT.